This T cell receptor (beta chain) was found in a study of T cells in localized non-small cell lung cancer. Clones were sequenced by immunoSEQ multiplex PCR, and TCRdb holds only the in-frame ones, with some missing. The table has some 36,000 clones, roughly 85% seen once; the top ten hold approximately 5.4%. This CDR3 has 15 residues. Germline loops: CDR1 SGHRS, CDR2 YFSETQ. V was pared by 5 bases and J by 1 base, with 6 bases of the junction left unmatched. This clonotype originated in a male donor older than 55 with stage II lung adenocarcinoma. This material consisted of peripheral blood mononuclear cells, taken before any cancer treatment. The V and J genes are TRBV5-1 and TRBJ2-7; TRBD1 matches 10 bases. For the CDR3, the DNA is TGCGCCAGCAGTGCCGGGACAGGGGTGTCCTACGAGCAGTACTTC. It codes for CASSAGTGVSYEQYF.